Each of the 31 T cell receptor beta chains below was sequenced from the same sample in a study of T cells in Graves' hyperthyroidism and ophthalmopathy. Authors of the study amplified TCR beta CDR3 regions from RNA transcripts. HTBI primers were employed in a first-round RT-PCR of the TCR CDR3. MiXCR, applied by TCRdb to the multiplex PCR reads, yields one record per CDR3 protein. Of around 250,000 distinct CDR3 sequences listed, around 15% are singletons. Specimen: blood. These receptors came from a young woman with Graves' ophthalmopathy.

This clonotype was counted ten times or more. The chain joins TRBV6-1 to TRBJ1-2; no definite D call. The CDR3 runs to 14 residues. Germline lookup yields CDR1 MNHNS and CDR2 SASEGT. Trimming cost V 0 bases and J 3 bases, with 8 bases left between them. This chain's CDR3 is CASSEAPTDYGYTF. CDR3 DNA sequence: TGTGCCAGCAGTGAAGCGCCTACCGACTATGGCTACACCTTC.

This clonotype was picked up many times. The V gene is TRBV6-2 or TRBV6-3, the J gene TRBJ2-1, with TRBD2 matching 11 bases. The V segment lost 6 bases and the J segment 7 bases; nucleotides outside the gene matches: 8. Germline loops: CDR1 MNHEY, CDR2 SVGEGT. The CDR3 runs 15 residues. CDR3 nucleotides: TGTGCCAGCAGCTTAACTAGCGGGAGCGGGAATGAGCAGTTCTTC. Its protein product is CASSLTSGSGNEQFF.

To note about this clonotype: This sequence may be a read error, since a much larger clone differs from it by one base. V gene TRBV2 combines with J gene TRBJ2-3; D is unresolved. The germline CDR1 and CDR2 sequences are SNHLY and FYNNEI. This CDR3 comprises 15 residues. The CDR3 DNA follows: TGTGCCGGCAGTGAAGTGGAACCCAGCACAGATACGCAGTATTTT. Protein: CAGSEVEPSTDTQYF.

This clonotype occurred many times. The rearrangement links TRBV10-2 to TRBJ2-7, with 7 bases fitting TRBD2. Germline V gene data show CDR1 as WSHSY and CDR2 as SAAADI. Losses at the gene ends were 4 bases for V and 3 bases for J; bases not matched to a gene: 3. The CDR3 consists of 13 residues. In DNA, the CDR3 is TGCGCCAGCAGTGTCGCGGGAGTCTACGAGCAGTACTTC. This encodes CASSVAGVYEQYF.

This clonotype was found many times. The CDR3 spells CASRFKGRLSRNEQFF. In DNA, the CDR3 is TGTGCCAGCCGATTTAAGGGACGCTTATCAAGGAATGAGCAGTTCTTC. The genes are TRBV2 and TRBJ2-1; either TRBD1 or TRBD2 may fit D (5 bases each). Germline V gives CDR1 SNHLY, CDR2 FYNNEI. CDR3 length equals 16 residues. V was pared by 8 bases and J by 7 bases, with 24 bases between.

This clonotype was counted at least ten times. This sequence joins TRBV7-2 and TRBJ1-2; 11 bases align to TRBD1. Germline V CDR1 and CDR2: SGHTA, FQGNSA. V was clipped by 5 bases and J by 1 base; unmatched bases: 6. The CDR3 has 16 residues. CDR3 in DNA: TGTGCCAGCAGCACGGACAGGGGGCGCGATAACTATGGCTACACCTTC. Translating it yields CASSTDRGRDNYGYTF.

The chain is built from TRBV30 and TRBJ2-1; no clear D. The CDR3 is 11 amino acids. V was shortened by 1 base and J by 11 bases, with 9 bases between the two germline ends. Looked up from germline, CDR1 is GTSNPN and CDR2 is SVGIG (reference sequence). CDR3 sequence reads: CAWSGGTKQFF. DNA for the CDR3: TGTGCCTGGAGTGGGGGAACCAAGCAGTTCTTC.

This clonotype was counted ten times or more. The chain joins TRBV6-2 or TRBV6-3 to TRBJ2-1, with D uncertain. The CDR3 length is 18 residues. Trimming stripped 8 bases from V and 0 bases from J, with 23 bases between. Germline V gives CDR1 MNHEY, CDR2 SVGEGT. The CDR3 sequence is CASGGQDGTLSSYNEQFF. CDR3 nucleotides: TGTGCCAGCGGCGGTCAGGACGGAACCCTGAGCTCCTACAATGAGCAGTTCTTC.

The sample holds many counts of this clonotype. V is TRBV20-1 and J is TRBJ2-1; a weak D match, TRBD1 (6 bases). Germline loops: CDR1 DFQATT, CDR2 SNEGSKA (reference sequence). This CDR3 has 12 amino acids. Trimming left V 6 bases short and J 10 bases short, with 16 bases between. The CDR3 DNA is TGCAGTGCCCCCCCCCCGGACAGAGAGCAGTTCTTC. It encodes CSAPPPDREQFF.

There are many counts of this clonotype. The chain couples TRBV12-3 or TRBV12-4 to TRBJ2-7, with 8 bases aligning to TRBD1. This CDR3 has 15 residues. Trimming removed 6 bases from V and 0 bases from J; junction bases left unmatched: 7. The DNA for the CDR3 is TGTGCCAGCAGACTAGGACAGGGAAGCTCCTACGAGCAGTACTTC. Protein product: CASRLGQGSSYEQYF.

The chain links TRBV6-1 to TRBJ2-1, with TRBD2 matching over 8 bases. Looked up from germline, CDR1 is MNHNS and CDR2 is SASEGT. The CDR3 covers 16 residues. V shed 7 bases, J shed 1 base, and the junction held 9 bases outside the gene matches. This CDR3 reads CASTTRGGLSYNEQFF. Here the CDR3 DNA reads TGTGCCAGCACTACACGGGGGGGCCTTTCCTACAATGAGCAGTTCTTC.

This clonotype was seen repeatedly, ten times or more. V gene TRBV5-8 combines with J gene TRBJ1-1, with D possibly matching TRBD1 (6 bases). Germline V CDR1 and CDR2: SGHTS, YDEGEE. The CDR3 runs to 15 residues. The ends were cut back, 4 bases at V and 0 bases at J, with 13 bases in the middle. CDR3 residues: CASSPTGIMNTEAFF. In nucleotides, the CDR3 is TGTGCCAGCAGCCCCACAGGGATCATGAACACTGAAGCTTTCTTT.

There are many counts of this clonotype. This chain joins TRBV4-1 and TRBJ1-1; tentatively, D is TRBD1 (6 bases). In germline, CDR1 is MGHRA, CDR2 YSYEKL. This CDR3 is 15 amino acids long. V dropped 1 base and J dropped 5 bases, with 14 bases sitting between them. Here the CDR3 DNA reads TGCGCCAGCAGCCAAGGCGGAGGGGGGGATACTGAAGCTTTCTTT. It yields the protein CASSQGGGGDTEAFF.

Many counts were recorded for this clonotype. The genes are TRBV20-1 and TRBJ1-2; D ambiguous. Germline V gene lookup returns CDR1 DFQATT and CDR2 SNEGSKA (reference sequence). Trimming pared 1 base from V and 8 bases from J, leaving 17 bases between. CDR3 length: 14 amino acids. This chain's CDR3 is CSARVTRDSGGYTF. For the CDR3, the DNA is TGCAGTGCTAGAGTAACTAGGGATTCCGGCGGCTACACCTTC.

This clonotype was recorded at least ten times. At one end, the junction sequence differs from germline, possibly due to a read error. The chain uses TRBV19 and TRBJ2-3; 12 bases are shared with TRBD2. The CDR3 runs 16 residues. Per germline, CDR1 LNHDA and CDR2 SQIVND (reference sequence). The CDR3 is CASSRGLAGHTDTQYF. CDR3 DNA: TGTGCCAGCAGTAGAGGACTAGCGGGACACACAGATACGCAGTATTTT.

There are many counts of this clonotype. The J gene is TRBJ2-6, the V gene TRBV2; 9 bases map to TRBD1. J was trimmed by 1 base and V by 7 bases; bases with no gene match: 14. Germline V gene sequence: CDR1 SNHLY, CDR2 FYNNEI. The CDR3 is 19 residues long. The CDR3 sequence: CASNPDRGPLFSGANVLTF. CDR3 in DNA: TGTGCCAGCAACCCGGACAGGGGACCTCTTTTTTCTGGGGCCAACGTCCTGACTTTC.

The table lists this clonotype with many counts. The genes are TRBV7-3 and TRBJ2-3, with D tentatively TRBD2 (6 bases). Germline-derived CDR1 and CDR2 are SGHTA and FQGTGA. The V end lost 6 bases, the J end lost 5 bases, and 18 bases lay between the germline ends. The CDR3 loop spans 15 amino acids. CDR3 nucleotide sequence: TGTGCCAGCAGGCCAGCCCCCGGGGGTGGAGATACGCAGTATTTT. It codes for CASRPAPGGGDTQYF.

This clonotype was seen a few times. V and J are TRBV27 and TRBJ1-2; 7 bases agree with TRBD1. CDR1 is MNHEY and CDR2 is SMNVEV in the germline V gene (reference sequence). The CDR3 is 17 amino acids. As DNA, the CDR3 is TGTGCAACTTTGACCCTGGCCTGGAGGGGGCGCGCCTATGGCTACACCTTC. Protein product: CATLTLAWRGRAYGYTF.

This clonotype came up many times. The chain carries TRBV9 and TRBJ2-2, with TRBD2 matching over 11 bases. Per the germline V gene, CDR1 is SGDLS and CDR2 is YYNGEE. With V trimmed by 2 bases and J by 4 bases, 7 bases remained unmatched. The CDR3 spans 17 residues. For the CDR3, the DNA is TGTGCCAGCAGCGTTTTAGCGGGGGGGCCGCGCACCGGGGAGCTGTTTTTT. Encoded protein: CASSVLAGGPRTGELFF.

This clonotype was observed at least ten times. The rearrangement links TRBV18 to TRBJ1-1, with 7 nucleotides matching TRBD1. CDR1 is KGHSH, CDR2 LQKENI, per germline. The J segment lost 0 bases and the V segment lost 6 bases, leaving 10 bases of the junction unmatched. The CDR3 is 16 amino acids. CDR3 coding DNA: TGTGCCAGCTCTTATCGACAGGGCAACATGAACACTGAAGCTTTCTTT. The encoded protein is CASSYRQGNMNTEAFF. The full variable domain, completed using reference TRBV18 and TRBJ1-1, is NAGVMQNPRHLVRRRGQEARLRCSPMKGHSHVYWYRQLPEEGLKFMVYLQKENIIDESGMPKERFSAEFPKEGPSILRIQQVVRGDSAAYFCASSYRQGNMNTEAFFGQGTRLTVV.

This clonotype has ten or more counts. The rearrangement uses TRBV12-5 and TRBJ2-2; D remains ambiguous. The ends were cut back, 3 bases at V and 5 bases at J, with 4 bases in the middle. Germline V lookup: CDR1 LGHNT, CDR2 FRNRAP. This CDR3 is built from 12 residues. CDR3 region: CASGFRTGELFF. In DNA, the CDR3 is TGTGCTAGTGGTTTTCGGACCGGGGAGCTGTTTTTT.

This clonotype has a handful of counts. J is TRBJ2-1 and V is TRBV9; 7 nucleotides agree with TRBD2. V lost 0 bases to trimming and J lost 4 bases; unmatched junction nucleotides: 4. The CDR3 contains 15 residues. Germline assignment: CDR1 SGDLS and CDR2 YYNGEE. CDR3 coding DNA: TGTGCCAGCAGCGTAGGAGGGAGGGGTTACAATGAGCAGTTCTTC. Protein: CASSVGGRGYNEQFF.

This clonotype has just a few counts. CDR3 nucleotides: TGTGCCAGCAGCCAAGATGGTCAGACAGTCAATTCACCCCTCCACTTT. Protein sequence: CASSQDGQTVNSPLHF. The chain has TRBV4-2 and TRBJ1-6; a possible D gene is TRBD1 (5 bases). V lost 0 bases to trimming and J lost 7 bases, with 13 bases between them. The V gene's germline CDR1 is LGHNA and CDR2 YNFKEQ. CDR3 size: 16 residues.

This clonotype was detected many times. The rearrangement joins TRBV2 to TRBJ2-7, with D uncertain. The germline V gene encodes CDR1 SNHLY and CDR2 FYNNEI. Between the trimmed V and J ends, which lost 8 bases and 3 bases, there was a span of 14 bases. This CDR3 is 13 amino acids long. CDR3 amino acids: CASRAQPIYEQYF. CDR3 nucleotides: TGTGCCAGCCGGGCACAACCTATCTACGAGCAGTACTTC.

The chain links TRBV9 to TRBJ2-3; TRBD2 agrees at 8 bases. Germline CDR1 and CDR2: SGDLS and YYNGEE. The CDR3 covers 16 residues. V dropped 2 bases and J dropped 1; count of bases not matched to a gene: 6. The CDR3 is CASSVFSGDGTDTQYF. The CDR3 DNA sequence: TGTGCCAGCAGCGTTTTTAGCGGGGACGGCACAGATACGCAGTATTTT.

This clonotype was counted ten times or more. The chain links TRBV4-2 to TRBJ2-3, with D hard to call. Germline loops: CDR1 LGHNA, CDR2 YNFKEQ. CDR3 length: 14 residues. Trimming stripped 4 bases from V and 0 bases from J, with 8 bases between. The CDR3 here is CASSPMTSTDTQYF. CDR3 sequence (DNA): TGTGCCAGCAGCCCAATGACTAGCACAGATACGCAGTATTTT.

This clonotype was detected ten times or more. This chain joins TRBV3-1 and TRBJ1-6; the D gene is possibly TRBD1 (6 bases). This CDR3 spans 17 amino acids. V lost 3 bases and J 9 bases, leaving 21 bases between the germline ends. Germline CDR1 and CDR2: LGHDT and YNNKEL (reference sequence). CDR3 sequence (DNA): TGTGCCAGCAGCCACGTTCAATACAGGGATGGCCCTTCACCCCTCCACTTT. Protein product: CASSHVQYRDGPSPLHF.

In its sample, this clonotype was seen many times. The chain carries TRBV9 and TRBJ2-3, with D perhaps TRBD1 (5 bases). CDR1 is SGDLS and CDR2 is YYNGEE in the germline V gene. This CDR3 contains 15 residues. V dropped 9 bases and J dropped 0 bases, with 17 bases sitting between them. The CDR3 DNA follows: TGTGCCACCACGGCGCAGGGTCGGAGCACAGATACGCAGTATTTT. As protein: CATTAQGRSTDTQYF.

This clonotype was recorded many times. V is TRBV29-1 and J is TRBJ2-3, with 13 bases lining up with TRBD2. Germline CDR1 is SQVTM and CDR2 is ANQGSEA. The CDR3 length is 14 residues. With V trimmed by 7 bases and J by 7 bases, 8 bases remained unmatched. The CDR3 DNA sequence: TGCAGCGGCGAACTAGCGGGGGGGGCCAATACGCAGTATTTT. Translated: CSGELAGGANTQYF.

This clonotype was picked up many times. The V and J genes are TRBV10-3 and TRBJ2-1, with TRBD1 identical over 10 bases. Germline V lookup: CDR1 ENHRY, CDR2 SYGVKD. J lost 4 bases, V lost 7 bases, and 7 bases had no gene match. The CDR3 contains 15 residues. CDR3 amino acids: CAIIDRDRGYNEQFF. In DNA form, the CDR3 reads TGTGCCATCATTGACCGGGACAGGGGATACAATGAGCAGTTCTTC.

Many counts were recorded for this clonotype. The J gene is TRBJ2-7, the V gene TRBV10-3; 8 bases line up with TRBD2. CDR1 and CDR2 from the germline V gene are ENHRY and SYGVKD. The CDR3 runs 14 residues. V was pared by 0 bases and J by 3 bases, with 1 base of the junction left unmatched. Here the CDR3 DNA reads TGTGCCATCAGTGAGTCCGGGACTAGCTACGAGCAGTACTTC. It encodes CAISESGTSYEQYF.